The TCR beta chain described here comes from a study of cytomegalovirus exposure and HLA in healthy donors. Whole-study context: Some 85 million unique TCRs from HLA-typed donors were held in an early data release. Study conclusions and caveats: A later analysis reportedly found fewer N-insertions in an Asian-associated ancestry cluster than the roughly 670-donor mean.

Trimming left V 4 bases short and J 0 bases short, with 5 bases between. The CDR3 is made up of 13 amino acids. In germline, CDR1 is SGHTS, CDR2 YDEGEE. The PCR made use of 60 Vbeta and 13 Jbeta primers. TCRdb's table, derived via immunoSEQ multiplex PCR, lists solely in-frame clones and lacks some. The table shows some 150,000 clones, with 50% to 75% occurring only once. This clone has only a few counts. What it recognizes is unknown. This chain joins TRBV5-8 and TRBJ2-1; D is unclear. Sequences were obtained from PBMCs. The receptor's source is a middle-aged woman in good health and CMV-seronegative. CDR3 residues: CASSTYSYNEQFF. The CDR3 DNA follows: TGTGCCAGCAGCACATACTCCTACAATGAGCAGTTCTTC. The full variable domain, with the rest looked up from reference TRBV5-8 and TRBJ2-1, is EAGVTQSPTHLIKTRGQQATLRCSPISGHTSVYWYQQALGLGLQFLLWYDEGEERNRGNFPPRFSGRQFPNYSSELNVNALELEDSALYLCASSTYSYNEQFFGPGTRLTVL.